The rows below give T cell receptor beta chains drawn from one sample of a study of graft-versus-host responses after intestinal transplantation. Only in-frame clones appear in the TCRdb table, and some are missing; sequencing was by immunoSEQ multiplex PCR. The sample comprises around 97,000 clones, 90% to 95% of which are singletons, and around 1.2% rests with the top ten. These TCRs' antigens remain unknown. Sequenced material: unstimulated CD8+ T cells sorted from spleen or lymph node cells, taken before intestinal transplant. These receptors all come from a human donor who received an intestinal transplant. The CDR3 runs from the conserved cysteine through the conserved F or W.

CDR3: CASSVDGRGNTGELFF
V: TRBV9
J: TRBJ2-2

CDR3: CASSFTQRVNTEAFF
V: TRBV5-8
J: TRBJ1-1

CDR3: CASSTQTASGNTIYF
V: TRBV7-6
J: TRBJ1-3

CDR3: CASSISGQPAFF
V: TRBV6-5
J: TRBJ1-1

CDR3: CASSWGLTDTQYF
V: TRBV7-9
J: TRBJ2-3

CDR3: CASSWVPGISYEQYF
V: TRBV5-4
J: TRBJ2-7

CDR3: CSVDLGGVNTEAFF
V: TRBV29-1
J: TRBJ1-1

CDR3: CASSLAFLAGGRESNEQFF
V: TRBV5-1
J: TRBJ2-1

CDR3: CASRAGENQPQHF
V: TRBV25-1
J: TRBJ1-5

CDR3: CASGGPYYEQYF
V: TRBV2
J: TRBJ2-7

CDR3: CASSVADKAREETQYF
V: TRBV9
J: TRBJ2-5

CDR3: CASSFPGTGTNEKLFF
V: TRBV7-9
J: TRBJ1-4

CDR3: CASSLDTGNTIYF
V: TRBV7-9
J: TRBJ1-3

CDR3: CASSLGRNTIYF
V: TRBV7-9
J: TRBJ1-3

CDR3: CASSQVGGAGEQYF
V: TRBV4-1
J: TRBJ2-7

CDR3: CASRGESSPLHF
V: TRBV9
J: TRBJ1-6

CDR3: CASSSTGEGEKLFF
V: TRBV5-6
J: TRBJ1-4

CDR3: CASSLTYEQYF
V: TRBV11-2
J: TRBJ2-7

CDR3: CASSQDPGKNTEAFF
V: TRBV4-1
J: TRBJ1-1

CDR3: CASSVAVNEQFF
V: TRBV5-1
J: TRBJ2-1

CDR3: CASSLEGGAGEQYF
V: TRBV7-6
J: TRBJ2-7

CDR3: CASSLQGRYGEKLFF
V: TRBV5-6
J: TRBJ1-4

CDR3: CASSPGTGSISGNTIYF
V: TRBV5-1
J: TRBJ1-3

CDR3: CASSWSGTGHTEAFF
V: TRBV5-1
J: TRBJ1-1

CDR3: CASSPPGTSGTDEQFF
V: TRBV13
J: TRBJ2-1

CDR3: CASSERDSSPLHF
V: TRBV9
J: TRBJ1-6

CDR3: CASSQGQGDSPLHF
V: TRBV7-3
J: TRBJ1-6

CDR3: CASSPRESTEAFF
V: TRBV11-3
J: TRBJ1-1

CDR3: CASSPGGGGGYEQYF
V: TRBV7-3
J: TRBJ2-7

CDR3: CASSLQNPYNEQFF
V: TRBV27
J: TRBJ2-1

CDR3: CASRLGWGKNIQYF
V: TRBV5-6
J: TRBJ2-4

CDR3: CASSAGDGEQYF
V: TRBV27
J: TRBJ2-7

CDR3: CAISVAGQNTEAFF
V: TRBV10-3
J: TRBJ1-1

CDR3: CASRGWGGSAKNIQYF
V: TRBV27
J: TRBJ2-4